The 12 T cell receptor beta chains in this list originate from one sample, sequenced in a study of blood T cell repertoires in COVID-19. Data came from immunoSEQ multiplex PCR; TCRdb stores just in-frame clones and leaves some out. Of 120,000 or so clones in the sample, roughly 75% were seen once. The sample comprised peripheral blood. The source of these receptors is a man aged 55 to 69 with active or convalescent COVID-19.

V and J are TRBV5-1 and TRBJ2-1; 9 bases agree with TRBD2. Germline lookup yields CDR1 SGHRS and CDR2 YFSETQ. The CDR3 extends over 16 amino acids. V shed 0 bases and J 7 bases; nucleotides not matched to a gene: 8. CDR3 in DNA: TGCGCCAGCAGCTTGGCCGGGGCGGGAGGGTTTAATGAGCAGTTCTTC. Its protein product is CASSLAGAGGFNEQFF. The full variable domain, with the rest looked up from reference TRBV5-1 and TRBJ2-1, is KAGVTQTPRYLIKTRGQQVTLSCSPISGHRSVSWYQQTPGQGLQFLFEYFSETQRNKGNFPGRFSGRQFSNSRSEMNVSTLELGDSALYLCASSLAGAGGFNEQFFGPGTRLTVL.

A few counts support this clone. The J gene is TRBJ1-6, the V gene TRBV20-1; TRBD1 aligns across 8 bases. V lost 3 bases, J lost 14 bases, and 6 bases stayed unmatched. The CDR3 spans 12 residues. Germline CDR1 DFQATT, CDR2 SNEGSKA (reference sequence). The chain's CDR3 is CSASLTTGALHF. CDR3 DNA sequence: TGCAGTGCTAGTTTGACGACAGGGGCCCTCCACTTT.

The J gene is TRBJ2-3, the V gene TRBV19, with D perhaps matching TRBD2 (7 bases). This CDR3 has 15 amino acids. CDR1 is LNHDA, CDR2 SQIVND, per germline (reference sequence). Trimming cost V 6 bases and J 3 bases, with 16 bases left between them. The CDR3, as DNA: TGTGCCAGTAGCCCCCGGGGGCGGGGGACAGATACGCAGTATTTT. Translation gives CASSPRGRGTDTQYF. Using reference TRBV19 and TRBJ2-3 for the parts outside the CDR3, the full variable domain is DGGITQSPKYLFRKEGQNVTLSCEQNLNHDAMYWYRQDPGQGLRLIYYSQIVNDFQKGDIAEGYSVSREKKESFPLTVTSAQKNPTAFYLCASSPRGRGTDTQYFGPGTRLTVL.

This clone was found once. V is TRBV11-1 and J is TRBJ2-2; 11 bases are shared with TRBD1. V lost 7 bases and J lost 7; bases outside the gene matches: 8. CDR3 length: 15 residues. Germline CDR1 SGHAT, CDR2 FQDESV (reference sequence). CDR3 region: CASNHRTGGIGELFF. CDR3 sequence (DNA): TGTGCCAGCAACCACCGGACAGGGGGCATCGGGGAGCTGTTTTTT.

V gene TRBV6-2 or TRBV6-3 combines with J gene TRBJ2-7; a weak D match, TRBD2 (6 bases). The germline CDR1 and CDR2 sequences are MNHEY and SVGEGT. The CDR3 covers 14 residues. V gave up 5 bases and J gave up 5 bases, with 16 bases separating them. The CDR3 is CASSQLVPGDEQYF. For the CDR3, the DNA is TGTGCCAGCAGTCAACTCGTACCGGGAGACGAGCAGTACTTC.

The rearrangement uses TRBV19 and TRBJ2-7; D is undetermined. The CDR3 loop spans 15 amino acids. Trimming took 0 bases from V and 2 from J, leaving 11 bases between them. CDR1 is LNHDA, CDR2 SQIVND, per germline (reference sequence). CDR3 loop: CASSIESHPTYEQYF. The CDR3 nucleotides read TGTGCCAGTAGTATAGAGAGTCACCCAACCTACGAGCAGTACTTC.

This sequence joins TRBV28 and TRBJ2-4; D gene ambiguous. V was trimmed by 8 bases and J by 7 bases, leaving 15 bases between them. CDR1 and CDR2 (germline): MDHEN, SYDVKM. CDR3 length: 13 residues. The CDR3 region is CASQFIFRNIQYF. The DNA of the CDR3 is TGTGCCAGCCAGTTTATATTCAGGAACATTCAGTACTTC.

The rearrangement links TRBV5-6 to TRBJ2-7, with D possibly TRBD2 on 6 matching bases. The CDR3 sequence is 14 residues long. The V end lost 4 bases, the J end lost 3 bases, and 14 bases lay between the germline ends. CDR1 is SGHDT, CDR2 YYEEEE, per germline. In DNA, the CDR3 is TGTGCCAGCAGCGTTGGAGGGGACTTCTACGAGCAGTACTTC. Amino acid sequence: CASSVGGDFYEQYF. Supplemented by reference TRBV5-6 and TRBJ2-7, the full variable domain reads DAGVTQSPTHLIKTRGQQVTLRCSPKSGHDTVSWYQQALGQGPQFIFQYYEEEERQRGNFPDRFSGHQFPNYSSELNVNALLLGDSALYLCASSVGGDFYEQYFGPGTRLTVT.

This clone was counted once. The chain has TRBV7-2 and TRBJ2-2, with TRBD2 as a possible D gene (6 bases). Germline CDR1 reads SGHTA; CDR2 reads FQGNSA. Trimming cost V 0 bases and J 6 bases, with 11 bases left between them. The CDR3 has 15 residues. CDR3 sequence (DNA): TGTGCCAGCAGCTTAGCTTGGGGGGTTGCCGGGGAGCTGTTTTTT. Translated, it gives CASSLAWGVAGELFF.

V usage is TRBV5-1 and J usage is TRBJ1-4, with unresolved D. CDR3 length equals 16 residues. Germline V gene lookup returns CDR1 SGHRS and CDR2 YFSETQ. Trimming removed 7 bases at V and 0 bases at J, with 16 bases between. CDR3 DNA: TGCGCCAGCTCGAGGTCCGCAGCTTCAACTAATGAAAAACTGTTTTTT. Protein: CASSRSAASTNEKLFF.

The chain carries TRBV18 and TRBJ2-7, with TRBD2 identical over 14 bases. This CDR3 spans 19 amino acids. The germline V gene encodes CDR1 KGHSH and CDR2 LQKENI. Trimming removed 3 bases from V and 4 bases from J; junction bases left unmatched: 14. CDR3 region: CASSPDIRGLAGVMYEQYF. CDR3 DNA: TGTGCCAGCTCACCGGATATTCGGGGACTAGCGGGAGTTATGTACGAGCAGTACTTC.

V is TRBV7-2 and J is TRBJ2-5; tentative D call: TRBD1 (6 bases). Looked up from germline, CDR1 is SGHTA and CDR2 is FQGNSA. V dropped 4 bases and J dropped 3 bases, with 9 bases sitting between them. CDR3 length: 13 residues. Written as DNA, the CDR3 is TGTGCCAGCAGCTCCTGGACAGAAGAGACCCAGTACTTC. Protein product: CASSSWTEETQYF.